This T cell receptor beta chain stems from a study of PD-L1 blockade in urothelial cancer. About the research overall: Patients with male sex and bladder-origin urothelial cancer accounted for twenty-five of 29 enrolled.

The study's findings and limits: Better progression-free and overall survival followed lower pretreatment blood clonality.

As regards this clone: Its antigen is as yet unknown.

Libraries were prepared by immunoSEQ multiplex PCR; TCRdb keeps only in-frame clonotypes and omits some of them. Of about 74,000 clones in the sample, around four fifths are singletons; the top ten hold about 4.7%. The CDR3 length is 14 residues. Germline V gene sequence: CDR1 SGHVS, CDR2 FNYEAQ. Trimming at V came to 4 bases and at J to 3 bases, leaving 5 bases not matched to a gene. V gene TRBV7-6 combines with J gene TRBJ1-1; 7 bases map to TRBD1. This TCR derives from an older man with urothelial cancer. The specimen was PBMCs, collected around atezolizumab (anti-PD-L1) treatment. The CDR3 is CASSSVQGDTEAFF. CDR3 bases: TGTGCCAGCAGCTCTGTGCAGGGGGACACTGAAGCTTTCTTT. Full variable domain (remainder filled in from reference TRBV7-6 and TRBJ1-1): GAGVSQSPRYKVTKRGQDVALRCDPISGHVSLYWYRQALGQGPEFLTYFNYEAQQDKSGLPNDRFSAERPEGSISTLTIQRTEQRDSAMYRCASSSVQGDTEAFFGQGTRLTVV.